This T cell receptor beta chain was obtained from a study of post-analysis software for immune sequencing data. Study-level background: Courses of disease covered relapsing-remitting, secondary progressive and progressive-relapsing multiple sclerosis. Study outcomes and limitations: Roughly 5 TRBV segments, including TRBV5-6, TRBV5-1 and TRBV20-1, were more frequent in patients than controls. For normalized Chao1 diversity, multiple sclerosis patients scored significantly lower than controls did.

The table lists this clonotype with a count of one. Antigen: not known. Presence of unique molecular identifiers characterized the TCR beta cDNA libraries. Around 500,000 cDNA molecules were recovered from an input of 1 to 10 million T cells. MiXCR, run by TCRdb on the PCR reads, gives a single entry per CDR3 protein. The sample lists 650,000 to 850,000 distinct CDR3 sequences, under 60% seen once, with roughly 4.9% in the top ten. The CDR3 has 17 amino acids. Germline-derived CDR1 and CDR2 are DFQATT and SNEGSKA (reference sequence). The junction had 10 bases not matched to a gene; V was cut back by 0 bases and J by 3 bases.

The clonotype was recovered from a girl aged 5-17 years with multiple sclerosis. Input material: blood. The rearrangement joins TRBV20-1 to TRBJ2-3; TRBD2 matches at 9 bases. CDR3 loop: CSARDMVAGEGTDTQYF. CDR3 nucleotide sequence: TGCAGTGCTAGAGATATGGTAGCGGGAGAGGGGACAGATACGCAGTATTTT.